The rows below give T cell receptor beta chains drawn from one sample of a study of human T cells and chemical hapten exposure. In TCRdb, the RACE reads were re-called with MiXCR into one record per CDR3 protein. Of 250,000 or so distinct CDR3 sequences listed, over 7.5% are singletons. The specimen was whole blood, collected in connection with sensitization to the hapten diphenylcyclopropenone (DPC). The receptor set was obtained from a man between 18 and 35 years old with alopecia areata. Some clones in this sample may be carry-over from other donors' samples. Each CDR3 is given with its conserved first and last residue. The D gene is left open where the match is weak. Expanded clones get a size class; other rows say once, few or many, or leave the size out.

clone_size	v_call	d_call	j_call	cdr3_length	cdr3_nt	cdr3_aa
many	TRBV24-1	TRBD1	TRBJ2-2	15	TGTGCCACCAGTGACCCGACAGGGTTCACCGGGGAGCTGTTTTTT	CATSDPTGFTGELFF
-	TRBV6-6	-	TRBJ2-7	14	TGTGCCAGCAGTTCGGACCCGGACAACTACGAGCAGTACTTC	CASSSDPDNYEQYF
-	TRBV11-2	TRBD2	TRBJ2-1	20	TGTGCCAGCAGCTTCCAAAAACTAGCGGGGGGAATAGGCTCCTACAATGAGCAGTTCTTC	CASSFQKLAGGIGSYNEQFF
few	TRBV10-3	-	TRBJ1-1	12	TGTGCCAGCAGAACCACGAACACTGAAGCTTTCTTT	CASRTTNTEAFF
-	TRBV12-3/TRBV12-4	TRBD1	TRBJ1-5	14	TGTGCCAGCAGAAGGACAGGGGGCAATCAGCCCCAGCATTTT	CASRRTGGNQPQHF
few	TRBV20-1	TRBD1	TRBJ2-7	13	TGCAGTGCCCCCTGGGACAGGGGTCTCGAGCAGTACTTC	CSAPWDRGLEQYF
few	TRBV7-2	TRBD1	TRBJ1-1	18	TGTGCCAGCAGCCAAGAACCGGGACAGGGGGCAGGGGACACTGAAGCTTTCTTT	CASSQEPGQGAGDTEAFF
many	TRBV20-1	TRBD1	TRBJ2-5	13	TGCAGTGTTCGTGGACAGGGCCAAGAGACCCAGTACTTC	CSVRGQGQETQYF
few	TRBV28	TRBD1	TRBJ2-1	13	TGTGCCAGCAGTTCCTCCCGGACAGGGAAGCAGTTCTTC	CASSSSRTGKQFF
few	TRBV7-2	TRBD1	TRBJ2-1	12	TGTGCCAGCAGCCCCCGGACAGGGGAAAGGGTCTTC	CASSPRTGERVF
few	TRBV7-3	TRBD2	TRBJ2-1	16	TGTGCCAGCAGCCCAAGGACTAGCGGGGCTCCCAATGAGCAGTTCTTC	CASSPRTSGAPNEQFF
few	TRBV28	-	TRBJ1-2	11	TGTGCCAGCAGCCACAGTGGTGGCTACACCTTC	CASSHSGGYTF
few	TRBV6-2/TRBV6-3	-	TRBJ2-1	13	TGTGCCAGCAGTTACTCGGACTACAATGAGCAGTTCTTC	CASSYSDYNEQFF
-	TRBV19	TRBD1	TRBJ2-5	14	TGTGCCAGTAGTTCCTGGACAGGTCAAGAGACCCAGTACTTC	CASSSWTGQETQYF
few	TRBV4-1	TRBD1	TRBJ2-7	15	TGCGCCAGCAGTCTTACCGGGACAGGGGGCTACGAGCAGTACTTC	CASSLTGTGGYEQYF
few	TRBV7-2	-	TRBJ2-1	14	TGTGCCAGCAGCTTAGAAAGGGGTCGGAATGAGCAGTTCTTC	CASSLERGRNEQFF
many	TRBV4-1	-	TRBJ2-7	16	TGCGCCAGCAGCCAAGCCCGAGTTGGGACGGTATACGAGCAGTACTTC	CASSQARVGTVYEQYF
many	TRBV9	TRBD2	TRBJ2-3	17	TGTGCCAGCAGCGTAGCTACCGGCGGGGGGGCCTCAGATACGCAGTATTTT	CASSVATGGGASDTQYF
-	TRBV12-3/TRBV12-4	-	TRBJ2-7	14	TGTGCCAGCAGCCCCTGGGACCGGGGGTACGAGCAGTACTTC	CASSPWDRGYEQYF
many	TRBV5-1	-	TRBJ1-1	15	TGCGCCAGCAGCCGAAGACCGGGACAGAACACTGAAGCTTTCTTT	CASSRRPGQNTEAFF
few	TRBV12-3/TRBV12-4	-	TRBJ2-7	11	TGTGCCAGCGGAGTTTCCTACGAGCAGTACTTC	CASGVSYEQYF
-	TRBV7-2	-	TRBJ1-2	14	TGTGCCAGCAGCTTAGACGACGGGAACTATGGCTACACCTTC	CASSLDDGNYGYTF
-	TRBV7-2	-	TRBJ2-7	15	TGTGCCAGCAGCTGGGGGGCCACCCAAGGCTACGAGCAGTACTTC	CASSWGATQGYEQYF
-	TRBV7-2	-	TRBJ1-1	13	TGTGCCAGCAGCTCTGGGTTCGACACTGAAGCTTTCTTT	CASSSGFDTEAFF